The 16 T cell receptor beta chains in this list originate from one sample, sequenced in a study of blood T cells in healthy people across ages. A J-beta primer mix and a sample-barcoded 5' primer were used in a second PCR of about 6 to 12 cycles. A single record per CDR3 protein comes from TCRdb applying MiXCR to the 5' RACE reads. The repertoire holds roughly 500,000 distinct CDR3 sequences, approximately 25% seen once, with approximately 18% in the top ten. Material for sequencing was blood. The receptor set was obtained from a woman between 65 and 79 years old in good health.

CDR3: CASRLLGGTEAFF. CDR3 DNA sequence: TGTGCCAGCAGACTACTAGGGGGCACCGAAGCTTTCTTT. V is TRBV6-5 and J is TRBJ1-1; 7 bases match TRBD1. From germline, CDR1 is MNHEY and CDR2 SVGAGI. This CDR3 comprises 13 residues. The junction had 9 bases not matched to a gene; V was cut back by 6 bases and J by 8 bases.

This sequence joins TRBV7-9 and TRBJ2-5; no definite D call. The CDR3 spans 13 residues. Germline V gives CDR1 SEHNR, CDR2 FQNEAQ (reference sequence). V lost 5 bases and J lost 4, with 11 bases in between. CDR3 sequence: CASSPGRGETQYF. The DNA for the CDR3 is TGTGCCAGCAGCCCAGGCCGAGGAGAGACCCAGTACTTC.

The CDR3 sequence: CASSSGQGWSNEKLFF. The CDR3 DNA follows: TGTGCCAGCAGCTCGGGACAGGGGTGGTCTAATGAAAAACTGTTTTTT. The V and J genes are TRBV7-8 and TRBJ1-4; 10 bases map to TRBD1. Germline V gene lookup returns CDR1 SGHVS and CDR2 FQNEAQ. The CDR3 is 16 residues long. The junction had 5 bases not matched to a gene; V was cut back by 4 bases and J by 3 bases.

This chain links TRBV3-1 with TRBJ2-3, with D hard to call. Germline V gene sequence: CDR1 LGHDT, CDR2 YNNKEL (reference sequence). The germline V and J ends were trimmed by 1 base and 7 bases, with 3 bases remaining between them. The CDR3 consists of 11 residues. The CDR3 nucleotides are TGTGCCAGCAGCCAAGGTCATACGCAGTATTTT. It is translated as CASSQGHTQYF.

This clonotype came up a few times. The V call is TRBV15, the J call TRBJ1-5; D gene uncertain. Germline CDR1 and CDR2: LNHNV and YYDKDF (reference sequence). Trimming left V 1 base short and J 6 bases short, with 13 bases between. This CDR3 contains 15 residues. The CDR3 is CATSRGTTGGQPQHF. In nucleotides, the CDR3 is TGTGCCACCAGCAGAGGGACGACCGGCGGTCAGCCCCAGCATTTT.

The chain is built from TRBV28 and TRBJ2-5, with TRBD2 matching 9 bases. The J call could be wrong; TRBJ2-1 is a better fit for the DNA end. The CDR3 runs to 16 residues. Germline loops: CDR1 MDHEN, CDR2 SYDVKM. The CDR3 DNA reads TGTGCCAGCAGTTCGGACCTAGCGGGACGCAACAATGAGCAGTTCTTC. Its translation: CASSSDLAGRNNEQFF.

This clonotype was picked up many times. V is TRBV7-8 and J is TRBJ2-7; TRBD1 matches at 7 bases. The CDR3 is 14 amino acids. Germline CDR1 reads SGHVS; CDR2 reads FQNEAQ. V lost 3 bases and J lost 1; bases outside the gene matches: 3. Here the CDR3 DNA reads TGTGCCAGCAGCTTCAGACAGGGTTCCTACGAGCAGTACTTC. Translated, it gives CASSFRQGSYEQYF.

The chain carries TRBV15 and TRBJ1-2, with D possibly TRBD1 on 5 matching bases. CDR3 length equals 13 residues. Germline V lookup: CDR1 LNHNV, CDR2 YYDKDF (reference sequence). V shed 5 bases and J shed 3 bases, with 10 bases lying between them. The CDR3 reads CATSLQEDYGYTF. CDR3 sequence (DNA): TGTGCCACCAGCCTACAGGAGGACTATGGCTACACCTTC.

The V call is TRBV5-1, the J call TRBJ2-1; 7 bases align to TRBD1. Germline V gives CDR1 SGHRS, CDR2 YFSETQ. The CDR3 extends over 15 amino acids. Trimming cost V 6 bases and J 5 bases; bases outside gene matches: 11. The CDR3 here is CASNSLGTANNEQFF. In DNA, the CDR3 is TGCGCCAGCAATTCGTTAGGGACAGCTAACAATGAGCAGTTCTTC.

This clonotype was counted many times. CDR3 sequence (DNA): TGTGCCAGCAGCTTAGAGGAGGCGGTGAACACTGAAGCTTTCTTT. Translated: CASSLEEAVNTEAFF. The chain combines TRBV13 with TRBJ1-1; D is undetermined. Trimming left V 1 base short and J 0 bases short, with 9 bases between. Germline values: CDR1 PRHDT, CDR2 FYEKMQ (reference sequence). CDR3 length: 15 amino acids.

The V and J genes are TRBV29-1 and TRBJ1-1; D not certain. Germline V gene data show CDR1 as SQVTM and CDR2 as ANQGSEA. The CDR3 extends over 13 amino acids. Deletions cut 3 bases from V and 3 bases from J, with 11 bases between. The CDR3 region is CSVDGVVDTEAFF. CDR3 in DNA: TGCAGCGTTGACGGCGTGGTCGACACTGAAGCTTTCTTT. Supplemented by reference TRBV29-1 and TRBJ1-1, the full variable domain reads SAVISQKPSRDICQRGTSLTIQCQVDSQVTMMFWYRQQPGQSLTLIATANQGSEATYESGFVIDKFPISRPNLTFSTLTVSNMSPEDSSIYLCSVDGVVDTEAFFGQGTRLTVV.

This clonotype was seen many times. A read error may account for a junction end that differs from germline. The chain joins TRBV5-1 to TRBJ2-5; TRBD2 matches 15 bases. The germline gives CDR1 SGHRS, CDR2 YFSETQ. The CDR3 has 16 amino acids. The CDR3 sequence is CASSEGLAGGQETQYF. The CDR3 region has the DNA TGTGCCAGCAGTGAGGGACTAGCGGGGGGACAAGAGACCCAGTACTTC.

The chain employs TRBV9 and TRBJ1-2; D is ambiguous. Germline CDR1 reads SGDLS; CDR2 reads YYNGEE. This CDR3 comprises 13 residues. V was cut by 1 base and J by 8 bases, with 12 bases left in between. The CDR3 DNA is TGTGCCAGCAGCGTAAGGGATTTCGGGGGCTACACCTTC. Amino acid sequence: CASSVRDFGGYTF.

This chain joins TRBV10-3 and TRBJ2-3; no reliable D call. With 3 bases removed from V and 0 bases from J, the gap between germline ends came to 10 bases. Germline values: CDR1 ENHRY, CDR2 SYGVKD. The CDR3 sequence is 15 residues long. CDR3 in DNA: TGTGCCATCAGTGATCAGGACCGAAGCACAGATACGCAGTATTTT. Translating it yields CAISDQDRSTDTQYF.

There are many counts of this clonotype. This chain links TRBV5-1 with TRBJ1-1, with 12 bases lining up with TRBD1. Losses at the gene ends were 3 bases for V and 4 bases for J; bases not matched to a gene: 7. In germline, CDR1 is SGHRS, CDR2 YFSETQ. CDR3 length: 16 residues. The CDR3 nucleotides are TGCGCCAGCAGCTCGCAACCGGGACAGGGGGCCACTGAAGCTTTCTTT. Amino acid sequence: CASSSQPGQGATEAFF.

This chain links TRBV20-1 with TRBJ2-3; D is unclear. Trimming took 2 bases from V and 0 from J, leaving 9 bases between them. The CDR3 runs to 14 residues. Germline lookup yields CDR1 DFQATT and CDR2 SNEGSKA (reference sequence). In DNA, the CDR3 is TGCAGTGCTAGACGCGACGCTAGCACAGATACGCAGTATTTT. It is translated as CSARRDASTDTQYF.